This T cell receptor beta chain is from a study of Ad26.COV2.S vaccination and SARS-CoV-2 variants. Generated by immunoSEQ multiplex PCR, the TCRdb table keeps only in-frame clones and is missing some. This sample yields just over 350,000 clones, of which roughly 84% are seen a single time; less than 4% belongs to the top ten. The treatment is: 19 received Ad26.COV2.S at low or high dose, single or two shots; about 5 received placebo; per-sample allocation not given. Following the first vaccine or placebo injection, samples were taken on day 63. Concerning this clone itself: Antigen: not known.

Broader study findings: Possibly, TCR breadth and depth analyses underestimated total T cell responses. Vaccinated and placebo-treated recipients had similar non-spike TCR breadth.

Germline V gene lookup returns CDR1 ENHRY and CDR2 SYGVKD. CDR3 length equals 16 residues. V lost 2 bases and J lost 0, with 14 bases in between. The chain uses TRBV10-3 and TRBJ2-7, with TRBD1 as a possible D gene (6 bases). The source material was peripheral blood, sampled in a trial of Ad26.COV2.S vaccine versus placebo. The sequence was collected from a person aged 18-60 years who received the Ad26.COV2.S COVID-19 vaccine or a placebo. The chain's CDR3 is CAISEGVRGPSYEQYF. DNA for the CDR3: TGTGCCATCAGTGAGGGAGTCAGGGGTCCCTCCTACGAGCAGTACTTC.